The rows below give T cell receptor beta chains drawn from one sample of a study of vaccination and CD4 T cells after COVID-19. TCRdb independently ran MiXCR on the PCR reads; one entry per CDR3 protein. Of tens of thousands of distinct CDR3 sequences in the sample, about half were seen once. Sequencing used CD4+ T cells from blood, obtained about 7 months after SARS-CoV-2 vaccination. These receptor sequences come from a human donor who had recovered from COVID-19. CDR3s include the opening cysteine and the closing phenylalanine or tryptophan. A D gene is named only where the DNA matches it firmly. Rows give clone size only sometimes, using once, few, many, or a class for an expanded clone.

J | D | size | V | CDR3 | DNA
TRBJ2-2 | NA | NA | TRBV28 | CAIQGGANTGELFF | TGTGCCATCCAGGGGGGGGCGAACACCGGGGAGCTGTTTTTT
TRBJ2-1 | NA | once | TRBV21-1 | CASNRLAGVNEQFF | TGTGCCAGCAACCGACTAGCGGGAGTCAATGAGCAGTTCTTC
TRBJ2-1 | NA | NA | TRBV11-1 | CASSLGLSSSYNEQFF | TGTGCCAGCAGCTTAGGGCTTTCAAGCTCCTACAATGAGCAGTTCTTC
TRBJ2-5 | NA | NA | TRBV12-3/TRBV12-4 | CASSLMTSQETQYF | TGTGCCAGCAGTTTAATGACTAGCCAAGAGACCCAGTACTTC
TRBJ2-3 | NA | NA | TRBV7-2 | CASSLFGDTQYF | TGTGCCAGCAGCTTATTCGGAGATACGCAGTATTTT
TRBJ1-6 | NA | NA | TRBV2 | CASSSTINSPLHF | TGTGCCAGCAGCAGTACTATTAATTCACCCCTCCACTTT
TRBJ2-3 | TRBD2 | NA | TRBV27 | CASSLGLGTDTQYF | TGTGCCAGCAGTTTGGGACTAGGCACAGATACGCAGTATTTT
TRBJ1-5 | NA | few | TRBV7-9 | CASSLAGLTDQPQHF | TGTGCCAGCAGCTTAGCCGGACTGACTGATCAGCCCCAGCATTTT
TRBJ2-2 | NA | once | TRBV6-2/TRBV6-3 | CASSYISTGELFF | TGTGCCAGCAGTTACATTAGTACGGGGGAGCTGTTTTTT
TRBJ2-7 | TRBD1 | NA | TRBV6-1 | CASMGQGLYEQYF | TGTGCCAGCATGGGACAGGGCCTCTACGAGCAGTACTTC
TRBJ2-3 | NA | NA | TRBV20-1 | CSARDRFTDTQYF | TGCAGTGCTAGGGACAGATTCACAGATACGCAGTATTTT
TRBJ2-1 | NA | NA | TRBV7-2 | CASSLASGPYNEQFF | TGTGCCAGCAGCTTAGCTTCTGGTCCATACAATGAGCAGTTCTTC
TRBJ1-2 | NA | few | TRBV27 | CASSSGYRDLNYGYTF | TGTGCCAGCAGTTCCGGGTACCGGGACCTCAACTATGGCTACACCTTC
TRBJ2-1 | NA | NA | TRBV7-2 | CASSQGPVYNEQFF | TGTGCCAGCAGCCAAGGTCCAGTATACAATGAGCAGTTCTTC
TRBJ1-2 | TRBD1 | NA | TRBV7-8 | CASSLQGADYGYTF | TGTGCCAGCAGCTTACAGGGGGCGGACTATGGCTACACCTTC